These T cell receptor beta chains were read from a single sample in a study of a mutant IDH1 vaccine in newly diagnosed glioma. Antigens of these TCRs are unknown. The method was immunoSEQ multiplex PCR; TCRdb's version includes in-frame clones alone and lacks a portion of them. This sample carries some 48,000 clones, roughly 78% of them seen once, and the ten largest clones take approximately 1.8%. The material sequenced was PBMCs, taken from a glioma patient whose treatment included an IDH1 peptide vaccine. These receptors were taken from a woman aged 40 to 55 with glioma. Both conserved end residues are part of each CDR3. The D gene is left open where the match is weak. Size values are once, few and many counts, or a class for expanded clones, and some rows have none.

clone size,J gene,V gene,D gene,CDR3 protein,CDR3 DNA
-,TRBJ2-1,TRBV6-1,-,CASSPTGYNEQFF,TGTGCCAGCAGCCCTACAGGGTACAATGAGCAGTTCTTC
few,TRBJ2-7,TRBV6-6,TRBD1,CASSYGTGDSYEQYF,TGTGCCAGCAGTTACGGGACAGGGGACTCCTACGAGCAGTACTTC
-,TRBJ2-3,TRBV29-1,TRBD1,CSAGGTGGFTDTQYF,TGCAGCGCGGGAGGGACAGGGGGCTTCACAGATACGCAGTATTTT
-,TRBJ1-1,TRBV5-4,-,CASNPPGQNTEAFF,TGTGCCAGCAACCCCCCGGGACAGAACACTGAAGCTTTCTTT
-,TRBJ2-1,TRBV19,TRBD2,CASSISAGGSSYNEQFF,TGTGCCAGTAGTATATCCGCGGGGGGTTCTTCCTACAATGAGCAGTTCTTC
-,TRBJ2-7,TRBV6-6,-,CASSSLKDEQYF,TGTGCCAGCAGTTCTTTAAAGGACGAGCAGTACTTC
-,TRBJ2-7,TRBV6-5,TRBD1,CASSFRDRVLEQYF,TGTGCCAGCAGCTTCCGGGACAGGGTTCTCGAGCAGTACTTC
-,TRBJ2-3,TRBV9,TRBD1,CASSPGQGQPSTDTQYF,TGTGCCAGCAGCCCCGGACAGGGTCAACCTAGCACAGATACGCAGTATTTT
-,TRBJ2-7,TRBV25-1,-,CASSLTLYEQYF,TGTGCCAGCAGTCTGACCCTCTACGAGCAGTACTTC
medium-sized,TRBJ2-7,TRBV13,-,CASSPGRSEQYF,TGTGCCAGCAGCCCCGGGCGGAGCGAGCAGTACTTC
-,TRBJ1-5,TRBV7-2,-,CASSPSGAPQHF,TGTGCCAGCAGTCCTTCAGGGGCGCCCCAGCATTTT
-,TRBJ2-7,TRBV9,-,CASSPWGRGQSEQYF,TGTGCCAGCAGCCCGTGGGGCAGGGGCCAAAGCGAGCAGTACTTC
-,TRBJ2-5,TRBV2,TRBD2,CASSREGTSYGQETQYF,TGTGCCAGCAGTCGGGAGGGGACTAGCTATGGCCAAGAGACCCAGTACTTC
-,TRBJ1-4,TRBV4-3,-,CASSAEPGYTNEKLFF,TGCGCCAGCAGCGCAGAGCCGGGTTATACTAATGAAAAACTGTTTTTT
-,TRBJ2-5,TRBV7-2,-,CASSLGRGEATQYF,TGTGCCAGCAGCTTAGGAAGGGGGGAGGCGACCCAGTACTTC
-,TRBJ2-5,TRBV6-5,-,CASSLSETQYF,TGTGCCAGCAGCTTATCGGAGACCCAGTACTTC
-,TRBJ2-2,TRBV4-3,-,CASSRAPDPGELFF,TGCGCCAGCAGCCGGGCCCCGGATCCCGGGGAGCTGTTTTTT
-,TRBJ2-3,TRBV5-1,TRBD1,CASSLDRATDTQYF,TGCGCCAGCAGCTTAGACAGGGCCACAGATACGCAGTATTTT
-,TRBJ2-7,TRBV6-5,TRBD2,CASSKGGGLSYEQYF,TGTGCCAGCAGCAAGGGCGGGGGGCTCTCCTACGAGCAGTACTTC
-,TRBJ1-6,TRBV6-6,-,CASRLNTGSPLHF,TGTGCCAGCAGATTAAACACCGGATCACCCCTCCACTTT
-,TRBJ1-2,TRBV14,TRBD1,CASSWGQSYGYTF,TGTGCCAGCAGCTGGGGACAGTCATATGGCTACACCTTC
-,TRBJ1-1,TRBV5-1,TRBD1,CASNLDRANTEAFF,TGCGCCAGCAATCTAGACAGGGCAAACACTGAAGCTTTCTTT
-,TRBJ1-1,TRBV4-3,TRBD1,CASSLQGGLNTEAFF,TGCGCCAGCAGCCTCCAGGGGGGCCTGAACACTGAAGCTTTCTTT
-,TRBJ2-7,TRBV29-1,TRBD2,CSVYTGGEYF,TGCAGCGTTTATACGGGGGGGGAGTATTTC
once,TRBJ2-4,TRBV2,-,CASSDRRDKNIQYF,TGTGCCAGCAGTGACAGGCGGGACAAAAACATTCAGTACTTC
-,TRBJ1-1,TRBV5-6,-,CASSLGPPTSRDTEAFF,TGTGCCAGCAGCTTGGGACCACCGACTTCCAGGGACACTGAAGCTTTCTTT
few,TRBJ1-1,TRBV7-9,-,CASSLGETEAFF,TGTGCCAGCAGCCTAGGGGAGACTGAAGCTTTCTTT
-,TRBJ2-2,TRBV6-4,-,CASSDRAENTGELFF,TGTGCCAGCAGTGACAGGGCTGAAAACACCGGGGAGCTGTTTTTT
-,TRBJ2-5,TRBV10-2,-,CASSGAEDPPRETQYF,TGCGCCAGCAGTGGGGCGGAGGACCCTCCCCGAGAGACCCAGTACTTC
once,TRBJ2-7,TRBV6-5,TRBD2,CASSKSIAGVYEQYF,TGTGCCAGCAGTAAGTCCATAGCGGGGGTTTACGAGCAGTACTTC
-,TRBJ2-3,TRBV5-1,-,CASSFYGGVGTDTQYF,TGCGCCAGCAGCTTTTATGGCGGGGTCGGTACAGATACGCAGTATTTT
-,TRBJ2-1,TRBV10-3,TRBD2,CAILAGGPTSSYNEQFF,TGTGCCATTTTAGCGGGGGGACCTACGAGCTCCTACAATGAGCAGTTCTTC
-,TRBJ2-1,TRBV9,TRBD2,CASSVKGLASYRGGEQFF,TGTGCCAGCAGCGTCAAGGGACTAGCGTCTTACCGTGGGGGGGAGCAGTTCTTC
few,TRBJ1-2,TRBV5-4,TRBD1,CASSTETGRYGYTF,TGTGCCAGCAGCACAGAGACAGGGCGGTATGGCTACACCTTC
-,TRBJ2-7,TRBV30,TRBD1,CAITPGQSYEQYF,TGTGCCATCACTCCGGGACAGTCCTACGAGCAGTACTTC
-,TRBJ2-1,TRBV5-1,-,CASSSLERPYNEQFF,TGCGCCAGCAGCTCACTAGAAAGGCCTTACAATGAGCAGTTCTTC
-,TRBJ2-3,TRBV6-5,-,CATLPDGFFEGTQYF,TGTGCCACCCTCCCCGACGGGTTTTTCGAGGGTACGCAGTATTTT
-,TRBJ2-2,TRBV29-1,TRBD1,CSVEGQTNTGELFF,TGCAGCGTTGAGGGACAGACCAACACCGGGGAGCTGTTTTTT
-,TRBJ2-5,TRBV14,-,CASQQGAWETQYF,TGTGCCAGCCAACAGGGAGCCTGGGAGACCCAGTACTTC
-,TRBJ2-2,TRBV19,-,CASSIPRGWTGELFF,TGTGCCAGTAGTATCCCTCGAGGATGGACTGGGGAGCTGTTTTTT
-,TRBJ1-6,TRBV11-2,-,CASSLGSDESSYNSPLHF,TGTGCCAGCAGCTTAGGGTCGGATGAGAGCTCCTATAATTCACCCCTCCACTTT